This T cell receptor beta chain is from a study of blood T cells in healthy people across ages. The study's findings and limits: Age brought a roughly linear fall in TCR beta diversity measured per million T cells. A strong correlation between TCR beta diversity and naive T cell percentage was seen.

Turning to this clonotype: Its antigen is not known.

A second PCR, run for roughly 7 to 12 cycles, used a sample-barcoded 5' primer plus a J-beta primer mix. TCRdb re-called the 5' RACE reads through MiXCR, storing one row per CDR3 protein. In the table there are over 1,500,000 distinct CDR3 sequences, around 48% of which are singletons. At least 6 million PBMCs were isolated per sample. Each sample provided at least 5.5 micrograms of extracted total RNA. The V gene lost 0 bases and the J gene lost 6 bases, with 8 bases spanning the gap. CDR1 and CDR2 from the germline V gene are MNHNY and SVGAGI (reference sequence). This CDR3 has 13 amino acids. The sequence came from a woman in her thirties or forties in good health. Material for sequencing was blood. V is TRBV6-6 and J is TRBJ1-1; the D gene is possibly TRBD1 (5 bases). The CDR3 nucleotides are TGTGCCAGCAGTTACTCGGGGGGAGCTGAAGCTTTCTTT. It specifies CASSYSGGAEAFF.